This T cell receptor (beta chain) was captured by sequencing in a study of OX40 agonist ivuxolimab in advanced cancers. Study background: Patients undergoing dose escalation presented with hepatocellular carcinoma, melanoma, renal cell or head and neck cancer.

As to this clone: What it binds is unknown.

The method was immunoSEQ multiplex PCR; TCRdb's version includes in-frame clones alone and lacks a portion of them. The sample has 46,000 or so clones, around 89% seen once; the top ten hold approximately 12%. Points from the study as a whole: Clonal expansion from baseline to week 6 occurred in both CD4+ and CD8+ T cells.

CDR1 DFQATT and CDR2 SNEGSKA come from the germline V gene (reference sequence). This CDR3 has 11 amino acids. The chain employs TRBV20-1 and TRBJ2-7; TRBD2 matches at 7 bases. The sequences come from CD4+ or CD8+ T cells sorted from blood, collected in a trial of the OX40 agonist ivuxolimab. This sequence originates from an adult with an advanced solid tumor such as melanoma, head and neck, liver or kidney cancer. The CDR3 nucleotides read TGCGGGGGGGACGGAGGCTACGAGCAGTACTTC. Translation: CGGDGGYEQYF.